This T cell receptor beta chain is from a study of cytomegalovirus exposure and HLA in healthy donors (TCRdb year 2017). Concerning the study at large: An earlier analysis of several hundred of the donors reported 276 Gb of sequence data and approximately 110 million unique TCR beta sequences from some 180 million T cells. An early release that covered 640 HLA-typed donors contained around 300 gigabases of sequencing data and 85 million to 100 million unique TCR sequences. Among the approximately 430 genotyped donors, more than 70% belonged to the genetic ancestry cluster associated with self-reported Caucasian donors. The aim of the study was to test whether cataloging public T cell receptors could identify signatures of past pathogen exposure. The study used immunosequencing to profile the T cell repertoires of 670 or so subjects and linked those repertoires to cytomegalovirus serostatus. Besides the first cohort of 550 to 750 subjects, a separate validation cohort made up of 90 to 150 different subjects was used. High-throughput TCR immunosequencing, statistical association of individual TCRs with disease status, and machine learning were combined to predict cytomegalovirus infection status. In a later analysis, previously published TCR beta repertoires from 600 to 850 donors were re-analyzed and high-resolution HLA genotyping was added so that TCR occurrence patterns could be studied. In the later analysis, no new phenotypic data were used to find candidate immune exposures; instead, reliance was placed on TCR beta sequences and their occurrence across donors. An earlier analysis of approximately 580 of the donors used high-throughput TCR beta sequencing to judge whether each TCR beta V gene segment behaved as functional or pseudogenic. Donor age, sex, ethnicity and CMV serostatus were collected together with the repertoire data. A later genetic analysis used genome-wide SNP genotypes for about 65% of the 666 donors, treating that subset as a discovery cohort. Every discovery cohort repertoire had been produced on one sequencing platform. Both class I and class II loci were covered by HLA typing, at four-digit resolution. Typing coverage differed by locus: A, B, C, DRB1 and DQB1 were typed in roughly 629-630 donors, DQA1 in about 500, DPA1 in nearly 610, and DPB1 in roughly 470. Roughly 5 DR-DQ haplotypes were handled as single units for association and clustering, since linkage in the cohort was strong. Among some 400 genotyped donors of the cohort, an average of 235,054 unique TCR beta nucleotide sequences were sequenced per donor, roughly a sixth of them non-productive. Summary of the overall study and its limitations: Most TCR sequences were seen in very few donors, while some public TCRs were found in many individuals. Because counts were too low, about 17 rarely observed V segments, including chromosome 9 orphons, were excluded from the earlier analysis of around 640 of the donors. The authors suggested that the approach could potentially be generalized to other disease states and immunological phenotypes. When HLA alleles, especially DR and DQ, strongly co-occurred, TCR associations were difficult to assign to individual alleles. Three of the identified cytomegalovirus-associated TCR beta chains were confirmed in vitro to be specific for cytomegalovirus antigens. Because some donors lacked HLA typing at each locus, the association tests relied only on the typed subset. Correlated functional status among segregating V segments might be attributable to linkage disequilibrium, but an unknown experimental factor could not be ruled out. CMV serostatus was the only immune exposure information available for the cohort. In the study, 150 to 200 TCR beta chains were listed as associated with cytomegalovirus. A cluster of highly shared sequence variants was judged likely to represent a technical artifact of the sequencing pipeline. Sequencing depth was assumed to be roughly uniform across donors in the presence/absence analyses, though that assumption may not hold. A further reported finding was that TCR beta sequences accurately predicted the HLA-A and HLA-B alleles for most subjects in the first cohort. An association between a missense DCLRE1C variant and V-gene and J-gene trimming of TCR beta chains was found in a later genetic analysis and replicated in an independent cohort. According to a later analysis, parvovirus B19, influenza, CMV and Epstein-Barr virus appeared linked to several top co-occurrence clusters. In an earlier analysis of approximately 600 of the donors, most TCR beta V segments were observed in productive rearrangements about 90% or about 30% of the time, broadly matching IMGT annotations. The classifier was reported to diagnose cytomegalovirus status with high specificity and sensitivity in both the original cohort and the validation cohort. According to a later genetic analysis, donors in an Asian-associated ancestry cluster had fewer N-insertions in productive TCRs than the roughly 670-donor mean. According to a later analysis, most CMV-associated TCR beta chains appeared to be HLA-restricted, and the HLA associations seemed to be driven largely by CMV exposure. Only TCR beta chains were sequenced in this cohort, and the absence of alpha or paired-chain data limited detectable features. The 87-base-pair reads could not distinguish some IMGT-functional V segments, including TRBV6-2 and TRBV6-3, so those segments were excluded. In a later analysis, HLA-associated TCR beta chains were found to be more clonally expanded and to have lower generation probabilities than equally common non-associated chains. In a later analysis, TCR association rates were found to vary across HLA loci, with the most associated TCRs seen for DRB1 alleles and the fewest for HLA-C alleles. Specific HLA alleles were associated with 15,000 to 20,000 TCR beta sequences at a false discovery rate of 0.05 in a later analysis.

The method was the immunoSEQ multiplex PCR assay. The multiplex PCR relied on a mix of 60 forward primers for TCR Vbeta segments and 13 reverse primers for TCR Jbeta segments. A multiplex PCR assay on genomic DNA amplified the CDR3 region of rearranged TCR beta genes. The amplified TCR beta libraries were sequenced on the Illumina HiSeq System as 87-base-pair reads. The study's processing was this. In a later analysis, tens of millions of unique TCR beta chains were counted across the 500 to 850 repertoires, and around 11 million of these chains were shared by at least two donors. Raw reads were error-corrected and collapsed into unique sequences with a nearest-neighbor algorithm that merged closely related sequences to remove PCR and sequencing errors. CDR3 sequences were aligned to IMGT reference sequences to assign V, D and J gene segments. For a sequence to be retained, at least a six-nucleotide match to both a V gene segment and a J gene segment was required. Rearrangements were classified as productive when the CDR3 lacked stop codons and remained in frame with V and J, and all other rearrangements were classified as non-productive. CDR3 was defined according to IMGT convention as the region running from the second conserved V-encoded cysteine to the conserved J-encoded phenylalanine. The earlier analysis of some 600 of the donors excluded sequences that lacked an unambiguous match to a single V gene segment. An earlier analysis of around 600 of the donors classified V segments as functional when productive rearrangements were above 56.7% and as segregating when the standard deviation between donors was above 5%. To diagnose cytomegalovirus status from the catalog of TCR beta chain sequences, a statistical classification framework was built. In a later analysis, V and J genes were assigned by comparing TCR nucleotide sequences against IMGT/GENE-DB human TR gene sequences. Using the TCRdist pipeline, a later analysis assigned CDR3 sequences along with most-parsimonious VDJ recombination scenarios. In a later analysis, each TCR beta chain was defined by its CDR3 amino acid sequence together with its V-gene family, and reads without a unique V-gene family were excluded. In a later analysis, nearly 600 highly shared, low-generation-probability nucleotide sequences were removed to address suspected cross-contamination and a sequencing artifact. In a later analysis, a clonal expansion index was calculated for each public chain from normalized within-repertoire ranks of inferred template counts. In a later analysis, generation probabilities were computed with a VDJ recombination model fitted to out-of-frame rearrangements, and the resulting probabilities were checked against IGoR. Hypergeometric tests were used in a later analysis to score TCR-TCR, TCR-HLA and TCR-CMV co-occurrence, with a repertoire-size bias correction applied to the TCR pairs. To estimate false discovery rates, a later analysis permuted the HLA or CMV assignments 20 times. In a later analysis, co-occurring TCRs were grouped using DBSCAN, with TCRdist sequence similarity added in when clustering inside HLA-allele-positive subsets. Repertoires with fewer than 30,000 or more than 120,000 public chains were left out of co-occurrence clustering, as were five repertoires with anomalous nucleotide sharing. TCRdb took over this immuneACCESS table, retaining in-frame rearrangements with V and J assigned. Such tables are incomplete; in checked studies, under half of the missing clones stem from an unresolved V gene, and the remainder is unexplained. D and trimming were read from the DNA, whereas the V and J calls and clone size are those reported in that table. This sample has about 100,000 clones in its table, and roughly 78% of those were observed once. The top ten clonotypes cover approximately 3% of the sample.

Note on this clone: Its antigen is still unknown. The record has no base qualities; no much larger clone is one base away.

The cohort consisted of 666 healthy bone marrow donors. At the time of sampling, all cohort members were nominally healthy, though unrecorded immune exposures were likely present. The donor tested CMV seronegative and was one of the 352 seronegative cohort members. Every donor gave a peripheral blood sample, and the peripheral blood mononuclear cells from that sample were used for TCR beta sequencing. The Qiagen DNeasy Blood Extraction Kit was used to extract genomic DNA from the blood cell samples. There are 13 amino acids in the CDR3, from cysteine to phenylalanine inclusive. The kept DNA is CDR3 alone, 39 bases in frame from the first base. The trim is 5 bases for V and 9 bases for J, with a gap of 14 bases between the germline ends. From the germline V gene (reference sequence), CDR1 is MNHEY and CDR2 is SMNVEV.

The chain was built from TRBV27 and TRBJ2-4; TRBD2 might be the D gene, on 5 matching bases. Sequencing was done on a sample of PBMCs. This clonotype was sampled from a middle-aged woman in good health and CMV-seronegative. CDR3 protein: CASSRGLGSIQYF. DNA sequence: TGTGCCAGCAGTCGAGGGCTAGGAAGCATTCAGTACTTC.